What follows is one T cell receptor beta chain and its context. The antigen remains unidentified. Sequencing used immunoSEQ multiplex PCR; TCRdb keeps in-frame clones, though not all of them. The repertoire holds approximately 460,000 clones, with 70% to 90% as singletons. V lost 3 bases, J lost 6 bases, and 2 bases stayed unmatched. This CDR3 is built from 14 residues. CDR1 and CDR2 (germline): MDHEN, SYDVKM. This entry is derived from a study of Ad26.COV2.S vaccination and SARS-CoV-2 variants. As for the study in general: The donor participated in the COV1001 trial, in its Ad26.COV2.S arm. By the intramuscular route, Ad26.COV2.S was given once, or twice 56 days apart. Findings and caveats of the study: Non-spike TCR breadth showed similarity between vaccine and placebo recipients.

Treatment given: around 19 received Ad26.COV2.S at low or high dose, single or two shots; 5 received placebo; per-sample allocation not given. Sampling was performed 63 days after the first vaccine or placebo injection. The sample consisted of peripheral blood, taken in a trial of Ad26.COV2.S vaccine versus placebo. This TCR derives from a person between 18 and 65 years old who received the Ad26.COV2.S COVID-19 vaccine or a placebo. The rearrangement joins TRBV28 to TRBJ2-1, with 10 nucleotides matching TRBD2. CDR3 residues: CASSLWTSGNEQFF. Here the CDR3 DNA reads TGTGCCAGCAGTTTGTGGACTAGCGGCAATGAGCAGTTCTTC.